This T cell receptor (beta chain) was recovered during a study of blood T cell repertoires in COVID-19 (dated by TCRdb to 2018 to 2020). In terms of the full investigation: Samples from collaborators originated in the United States, Italy and Spain and spanned both the acute and convalescent phases of COVID-19. The sample metadata nearly always contained a de-identified subject ID, COVID-19 status, age in years and sex. The repertoires were released in a freely available public database intended as a resource for research on the immune response to SARS-CoV-2. The material from the prospective study consisted of cDNA or gDNA derived from T cells, B-cell-depleted T cells, or PBMCs. Where HLA class I and class II types were available, the types were taken from metadata supplied by the sample provider, not from assay-based typing. Samples came from the ongoing ImmuneRACE study (first 160 participants) plus 1,254 subjects from 6 global collaborators. Deeply sampled blood TCRbeta repertoires from subjects exposed to, actively infected with, or recovered from COVID-19 were included in the dataset. The paper as a whole reports these results and caveats: How much clinical and demographic metadata was included differed by source and by participant, and the metadata was provided uncurated.

Participants in the prospective study were enrolled through a virtual design, were aged about 18 to 100 years, and lived in approximately 25 United States geographic areas. In the prospective study, cohorts were assigned on the basis of participant-reported clinical history obtained from a screening survey and a study questionnaire. Recovered participants in ImmuneRACE Cohort 3 were defined by two consecutive negative NP/OP PCR tests, clearance by a healthcare professional, or resolution of symptoms. Mobile phlebotomists in the prospective study collected whole blood, serum and a nasopharyngeal or oropharyngeal swab from every participant. Additional blood draws and questionnaires over an approximately two-month period could optionally be provided by prospective study participants. Blood samples from the prospective study were shipped frozen or at room temperature prior to DNA extraction. Reading the germline V gene gives CDR1 LGHNA and CDR2 YNFKEQ. V lost 0 bases and J lost 8 bases; the stretch between them is 8 bases long. The CDR3 goes from the cysteine to the phenylalanine over 13 residues. The kept DNA is CDR3 alone, 39 bases in frame from the first base.

TCRbeta CDR3 regions were amplified from genomic DNA using the immunoSEQ Assay, a bias-controlled multiplex PCR. The paper's data handling went like this. The number of nucleated cells in each sample was estimated by amplification of reference gene primers within the assay. To quantify the absolute abundance of each unique TCRbeta CDR3 rearrangement, sequence reads were collapsed and filtered. For each sample, productive Simpson clonality was calculated by taking the square root of Simpson's diversity index across productive rearrangements. TCRdb limited this immuneACCESS table to in-frame rearrangements with V and J called. A share of clones is missing; checked studies link under half to unresolved V genes, and the rest is unexplained. D and trimming were read from the DNA, whereas the V and J calls and clone size are those reported in that table. Counted in this sample were approximately 440,000 clones; 90% of them appeared once. The top ten clonotypes cover under 0.7% of the sample.

As regards this clone: What antigen it recognizes has not been identified. Nothing much larger sits one base from this clone, and base qualities are not available.

The sequence was collected from a man younger than 35 who had recovered from COVID-19. The chain is assembled from TRBV4-2 and TRBJ2-1; the D gene is perhaps TRBD2, from 5 matching bases. Material: PBMCs or T cells enriched from blood (not recorded which). In nucleotide form, the sequence is TGTGCCAGCAGCCAAGATCCGGGGTATGAGCAGTTCTTC. Its amino acids are CASSQDPGYEQFF.